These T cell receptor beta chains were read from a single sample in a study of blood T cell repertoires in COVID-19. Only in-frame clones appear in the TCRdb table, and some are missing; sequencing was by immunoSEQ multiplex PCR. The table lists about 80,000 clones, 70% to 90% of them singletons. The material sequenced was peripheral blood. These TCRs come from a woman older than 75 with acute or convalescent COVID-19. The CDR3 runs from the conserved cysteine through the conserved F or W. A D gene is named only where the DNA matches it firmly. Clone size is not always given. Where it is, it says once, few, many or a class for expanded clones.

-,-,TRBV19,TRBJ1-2,TGTGCCAGTAGGAGATCCGGGACACCTAACTATGGCTACACCTTC,CASRRSGTPNYGYTF
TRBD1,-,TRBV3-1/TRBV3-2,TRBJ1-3,TGTGCCAGCAGCCAAGATCGGCAGGGGGCTGGAAACACCATATATTTT,CASSQDRQGAGNTIYF
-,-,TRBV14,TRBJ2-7,TGTGCCAGCAGCCAAGGCCGGACTTACCACGAGCAGTACTTC,CASSQGRTYHEQYF
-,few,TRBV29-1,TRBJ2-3,TGCAGCGCATCGTCAGGGGTTTTTGGAGATACGCAGTATTTT,CSASSGVFGDTQYF
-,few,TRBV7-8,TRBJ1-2,TGTGCCAGCAGCCCCTCGAACTATGGCTACACCTTC,CASSPSNYGYTF
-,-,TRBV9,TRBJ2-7,TGTGCCAGCAGCTCCGGCGGGGAAAACTACGAGCAGTACTTC,CASSSGGENYEQYF
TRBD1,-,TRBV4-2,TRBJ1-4,TGTGCCAGCAGCCATGGGCCGGGACAGGGGGCTGAAAAACTGTTTTTT,CASSHGPGQGAEKLFF
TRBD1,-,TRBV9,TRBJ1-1,TGTGCCAGCAGCGGGGGCAGGGGGACTGAAGCTTTCTTT,CASSGGRGTEAFF
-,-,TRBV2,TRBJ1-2,TGTGCCAGCAGTCGGGGTTCCTATGGCTACACCTTC,CASSRGSYGYTF
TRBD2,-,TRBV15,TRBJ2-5,TGTGCCACCATGCTAGCGGGTGGAGAGACCCAGTACTTC,CATMLAGGETQYF
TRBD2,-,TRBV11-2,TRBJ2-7,TGTGCCAGCAGCACGACTAGCGGGGTGGGGGAGCAGTACTTC,CASSTTSGVGEQYF
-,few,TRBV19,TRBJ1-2,TGTGCCAGTAACCCGACAGGCGTCTATGGCTACACCTTC,CASNPTGVYGYTF
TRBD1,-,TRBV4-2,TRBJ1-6,TGTGCCAGCAGCCAAAACATACCCGGGACAGGATCTAATTCACCCCTCCACTTT,CASSQNIPGTGSNSPLHF
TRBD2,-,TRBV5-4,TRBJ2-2,TGTGCCAGCAGCTTATTCCTAGCGGGGACCGGGGAGCTGTTTTTT,CASSLFLAGTGELFF
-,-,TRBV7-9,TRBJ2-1,TGTGCCAGCAGCTTTCGGTCGGGTGAGCAGTTCTTC,CASSFRSGEQFF
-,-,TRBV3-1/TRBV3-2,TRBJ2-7,TGTGCCAGCAGCCAGTCCGGCGCCTCTGAGGACGAGCAGTACTTC,CASSQSGASEDEQYF
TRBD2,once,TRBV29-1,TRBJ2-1,TGCAGCGTTGAAGGAGCGGGAGTCTCCTACAATGAGCAGTTCTTC,CSVEGAGVSYNEQFF
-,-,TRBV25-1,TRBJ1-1,TGTGCCAGCAGTGCCCTCGGGGAGGGAATCACTGAAGCTTTCTTT,CASSALGEGITEAFF
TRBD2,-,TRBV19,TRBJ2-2,TGTGCCAGTAGTAGTCTAGCGGACACCGGGGAGCTGTTTTTT,CASSSLADTGELFF
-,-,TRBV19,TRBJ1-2,TGTGCCAGTAAGGGATGGGAGGAAAACTATGGCTACACCTTC,CASKGWEENYGYTF
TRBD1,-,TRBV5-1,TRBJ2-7,TGCGCCAGCAGCTTGTTAGGGACAGGTTTTGAGCAGTACTTC,CASSLLGTGFEQYF
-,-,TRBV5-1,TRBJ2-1,TGCGCCAGCAGCTTGGATACGGGGAGCTCCTACAATGAGCAGTTCTTC,CASSLDTGSSYNEQFF
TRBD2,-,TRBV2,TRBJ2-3,TGTGCCAGCAGTGCTCTCCCCCGGGGGGGTTCAGATACGCAGTATTTT,CASSALPRGGSDTQYF
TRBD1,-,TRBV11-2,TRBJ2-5,TGTGCCAGCAGCTCCTTGGGGTTGGGGCAGGGGGCTAGAGAGACCCAGTACTTC,CASSSLGLGQGARETQYF
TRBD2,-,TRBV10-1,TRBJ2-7,TGCGCCAGCAGTGTGGCTAGCGGGAGCTACGAGCAGTACTTC,CASSVASGSYEQYF
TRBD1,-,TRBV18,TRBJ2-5,TGTGCCAGCTCCCCGGAAGGGGGCGTAAGATTCCAAGAGACCCAGTACTTC,CASSPEGGVRFQETQYF
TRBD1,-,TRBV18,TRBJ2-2,TGTGCCAGCTCCCTTGGACAGGGGTACGGGGAGCTGTTTTTT,CASSLGQGYGELFF
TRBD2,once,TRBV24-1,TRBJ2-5,TGTGCCACCAGTGAGGGGACTAGCGGGAGCAGGTGGGAGACCCAGTACTTC,CATSEGTSGSRWETQYF
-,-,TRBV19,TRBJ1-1,TGTGCCAGTAGTTTCCCGAGCACTGAAGCTTTCTTT,CASSFPSTEAFF